What follows is one TCR beta chain and its context. In germline, CDR1 is SGHRS, CDR2 YFSETQ. The V end was cut by 0 bases, the J end by 7 bases, with 17 bases between. The CDR3 extends over 17 amino acids. MiXCR, run by TCRdb on the RT-PCR reads, gives a single entry per CDR3 protein. The sample lists fewer than 800,000 distinct CDR3 sequences, 12% to 15% occurring once. The source is a female donor in good health, serving as a healthy control. The gene calls are TRBV5-1 and TRBJ1-6, with no clear D. Material: memory CD4+ T cells from blood. The CDR3 DNA reads TGCGCCAGCAGCTTGGAGTGGCGGGGAGGTGGAAATTCACCCCTCCACTTT. It codes for CASSLEWRGGGNSPLHF. Complete variable domain (other parts from reference TRBV5-1 and TRBJ1-6): KAGVTQTPRYLIKTRGQQVTLSCSPISGHRSVSWYQQTPGQGLQFLFEYFSETQRNKGNFPGRFSGRQFSNSRSEMNVSTLELGDSALYLCASSLEWRGGGNSPLHFGNGTRLTVT.